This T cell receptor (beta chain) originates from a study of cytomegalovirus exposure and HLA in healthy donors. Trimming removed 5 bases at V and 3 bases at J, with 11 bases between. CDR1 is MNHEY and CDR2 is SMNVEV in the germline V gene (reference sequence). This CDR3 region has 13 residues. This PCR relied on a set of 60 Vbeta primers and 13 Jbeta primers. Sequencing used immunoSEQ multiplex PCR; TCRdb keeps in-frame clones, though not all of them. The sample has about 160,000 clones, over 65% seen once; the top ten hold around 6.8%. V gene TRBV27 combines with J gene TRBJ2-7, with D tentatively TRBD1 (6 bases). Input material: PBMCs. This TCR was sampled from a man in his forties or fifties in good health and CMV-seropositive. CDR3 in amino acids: CASSGRGFYEQYF. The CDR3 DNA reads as TGTGCCAGCAGTGGCAGGGGCTTCTACGAGCAGTACTTC.